One sample yielded the 21 T cell receptor beta chains listed below, sequenced in a study of blood T cell repertoires in COVID-19. Assay: immunoSEQ multiplex PCR; the TCRdb copy retains only in-frame clones and omits some. The repertoire holds hundreds of thousands of clones, with roughly 89% as singletons. The sample consisted of PBMCs or T cells enriched from blood (not recorded which). Receptors originate from a woman aged 40 to 55 who had recovered from COVID-19.

The rearrangement joins TRBV10-1 to TRBJ2-7, with TRBD1 identical over 7 bases. The CDR3 runs to 15 residues. V lost 1 base and J lost 0; bases outside the gene matches: 3. Germline V gene sequence: CDR1 WNHNN, CDR2 SYGVQD (reference sequence). As DNA, the CDR3 is TGCGCCAGCAGTGAGTTACAGGGGCGCTCCTACGAGCAGTACGTC. The encoded protein is CASSELQGRSYEQYV.

The rearrangement uses TRBV19 and TRBJ1-2, with 9 bases that match TRBD1. CDR1 and CDR2 (germline): LNHDA, SQIVND (reference sequence). The length of the CDR3 is 15 residues. The V and J ends lost 4 bases and 5 bases, in that order; junction bases with no gene match: 8. The CDR3 bases are TGTGCCAGTAGTACCTGGGGACAGGGAGGATATGGCTACACCTTC. It codes for CASSTWGQGGYGYTF.

The V gene is TRBV15, the J gene TRBJ1-5; maybe TRBD1 (5 bases). The length of the CDR3 is 15 residues. V lost 1 base and J 4 bases, leaving 11 bases between the germline ends. Germline CDR1 and CDR2: LNHNV and YYDKDF (reference sequence). CDR3 residues: CATSRATGMNQPQHF. CDR3 in DNA: TGTGCCACCAGCAGAGCTACAGGAATGAATCAGCCCCAGCATTTT.

This chain uses TRBV13 with TRBJ2-1; 10 nucleotides align to TRBD2. This CDR3 is built from 13 residues. In germline, CDR1 is PRHDT, CDR2 FYEKMQ (reference sequence). Trimming removed 8 bases from V and 5 bases from J; junction bases left unmatched: 3. The CDR3 is CASGTSANNEQFF. The CDR3 nucleotides read TGTGCCAGCGGGACTAGCGCAAACAATGAGCAGTTCTTC.

This clone has just one count. This sequence joins TRBV6-1 and TRBJ1-1; D is unresolved. Per germline, CDR1 MNHNS and CDR2 SASEGT. CDR3 length equals 15 residues. Trimming removed 1 base from V and 3 bases from J, with 12 bases in between. Written as DNA, the CDR3 is TGTGCCAGCAGTGAAGACGGGGTTGGAGACACTGAAGCTTTCTTT. It specifies CASSEDGVGDTEAFF.

The chain couples TRBV27 to TRBJ2-2, with TRBD2 as a possible D gene (5 bases). The CDR3 consists of 13 residues. From germline, CDR1 is MNHEY and CDR2 SMNVEV (reference sequence). With 4 bases removed from V and 13 bases from J, the gap between germline ends came to 16 bases. The CDR3 nucleotides read TGTGCCAGCAGTTCGGGATTCGGAAGGTCGCTGTTTTTT. It is translated as CASSSGFGRSLFF.

As concerns this clone: Other DNA sequences in the sample encode the same CDR3. This chain connects TRBV7-2 to TRBJ1-5; D uncertain. Germline V lookup: CDR1 SGHTA, CDR2 FQGNSA. Trimming stripped 5 bases from V and 7 bases from J, with 15 bases between. This CDR3 contains 14 residues. CDR3 region: CASSPEGGNQPQHF. The DNA of the CDR3 is TGTGCCAGCAGCCCAGAGGGCGGGAACCAGCCCCAGCATTTT.

The chain recombines TRBV28 with TRBJ2-3; D might be TRBD2 (5 bases). The V gene's germline CDR1 is MDHEN and CDR2 SYDVKM. The CDR3 is 15 amino acids. V was trimmed by 6 bases and J by 2 bases, leaving 15 bases between them. The CDR3 reads CASSPRARPTDTQYF. For the CDR3, the DNA is TGTGCCAGCAGCCCGAGGGCCCGGCCCACAGATACGCAGTATTTT.

The count of this clone is one. This sequence joins TRBV6-1 and TRBJ2-5, with a tentative D call TRBD2 (5 bases). The CDR3 runs to 15 residues. V gave up 1 base and J gave up 5 bases, with 14 bases separating them. Looked up from germline, CDR1 is MNHNS and CDR2 is SASEGT. The CDR3 region is CASSEGVRELETQYF. Written as DNA, the CDR3 is TGTGCCAGCAGTGAAGGGGTGAGGGAGCTGGAGACCCAGTACTTC.

The sample holds a few counts of this clone. The CDR3 here is CASSPDRLTNTEAFF. The CDR3 DNA reads as TGTGCCAGCAGCCCGGACAGATTAACGAACACTGAAGCTTTCTTT. V usage is TRBV5-5 and J usage is TRBJ1-1; perhaps TRBD1 as D (6 bases). Germline CDR1 reads SGHKS; CDR2 reads YYEKEE (reference sequence). Between the trimmed V and J ends, which lost 4 bases and 1 base, there was a span of 14 bases. The length of the CDR3 is 15 residues.

This clone has just one count. The chain has TRBV5-8 and TRBJ2-1, with D perhaps TRBD2 (6 bases). The germline V gene has CDR1 SGHTS and CDR2 YDEGEE. Trimming removed 0 bases from V and 5 bases from J, with 12 bases in between. The CDR3 is 15 residues long. CDR3 region: CASSLVLAMNNEQFF. The DNA of the CDR3 is TGTGCCAGCAGCTTGGTTCTAGCGATGAACAATGAGCAGTTCTTC.

This clone was counted once. The V gene is TRBV10-2, the J gene TRBJ2-1, with 9 positions matching TRBD1. Germline trimming cut 8 bases from V and 3 bases from J; bases unmatched to any gene: 5. The CDR3 sequence is 14 residues long. CDR1 is WSHSY and CDR2 is SAAADI in the germline V gene. The CDR3 reads CASGKTGGYNEQFF. Here the CDR3 DNA reads TGCGCCAGCGGAAAGACAGGGGGCTACAATGAGCAGTTCTTC.

The chain combines TRBV9 with TRBJ1-6; possibly TRBD1 for D (5 bases). V lost 3 bases and J 10 bases, leaving 14 bases between the germline ends. CDR1 and CDR2 from the germline V gene are SGDLS and YYNGEE. The CDR3 loop spans 14 amino acids. CDR3 region: CASSEWQGDSPLHF. The CDR3 DNA is TGTGCCAGCAGCGAATGGCAGGGTGACTCACCCCTCCACTTT. The entire variable domain, with the rest obtained from reference TRBV9 and TRBJ1-6, is as follows: DSGVTQTPKHLITATGQRVTLRCSPRSGDLSVYWYQQSLDQGLQFLIQYYNGEERAKGNILERFSAQQFPDLHSELNLSSLELGDSALYFCASSEWQGDSPLHFGNGTRLTVT.

The chain recombines TRBV5-4 with TRBJ2-7; 8 bases agree with TRBD2. There are 14 residues in the CDR3. With V trimmed by 1 base and J by 2 bases, 2 bases remained unmatched. Germline loops: CDR1 SGHNT, CDR2 YYREEE (reference sequence). This CDR3 is CASSLTSGTYEQYF. CDR3 DNA sequence: TGTGCCAGCAGCTTGACTAGCGGAACCTACGAGCAGTACTTC.

The count of this clone is one. The V gene is TRBV25-1, the J gene TRBJ1-4, with 7 bases matching TRBD1. The CDR3 has 17 residues. The junction had 14 bases not matched to a gene; V was cut back by 2 bases and J by 8 bases. From germline, CDR1 is MGHDK and CDR2 SYGVNS. This chain's CDR3 is CASSEPYATGKDEKLFF. The CDR3 DNA reads TGTGCCAGCAGTGAACCCTATGCGACAGGGAAGGACGAAAAACTGTTTTTT.

The CDR3 loop reads CASSMRLNNEQFF. The CDR3 DNA reads as TGTGCCAGTAGTATGCGACTCAACAATGAGCAGTTCTTC. The chain links TRBV19 to TRBJ2-1, with D hard to call. V was shortened by 3 bases and J by 5 bases, with 8 bases between the two germline ends. Germline-derived CDR1 and CDR2 are LNHDA and SQIVND (reference sequence). The CDR3 length is 13 residues.

V and J are TRBV5-5 and TRBJ2-4, with TRBD1 matching 10 bases. V was clipped by 2 bases and J by 8 bases; unmatched bases: 7. This CDR3 spans 15 amino acids. Germline V gene data show CDR1 as SGHKS and CDR2 as YYEKEE (reference sequence). DNA of the CDR3: TGTGCCAGCAGCTTTGTGGACAGGGGGACGGACATTCAGTACTTC. Its translation is CASSFVDRGTDIQYF.

The V call is TRBV19, the J call TRBJ1-5; 10 positions agree with TRBD1. V shed 4 bases and J 4 bases; nucleotides not matched to a gene: 10. The CDR3 totals 17 residues. From germline, CDR1 is LNHDA and CDR2 SQIVND (reference sequence). The chain's CDR3 is CASSRKTGGDWNQPQHF. In nucleotides, the CDR3 is TGTGCCAGTAGTAGAAAGACAGGGGGCGATTGGAATCAGCCCCAGCATTTT.

The chain carries TRBV21-1 and TRBJ2-4; the table calls TRBD1, which could not be checked here. TRBV21-1 is listed as a pseudogene. This CDR3 contains 17 residues. CDR3 loop: CASSKNHSPIAKNIQYF. In DNA form, the CDR3 reads TGTGCCAGCAGCAAAAACCACAGCCCTATAGCCAAAAACATTCAGTACTTC.

The chain uses TRBV7-2 and TRBJ2-5; 7 nucleotides line up with TRBD2. Germline V gives CDR1 SGHTA, CDR2 FQGNSA. The CDR3 runs 15 residues. J gave up 2 bases and V 5 bases, and 8 bases lay outside the gene matches. The CDR3 region is CASSPGRAWQETQYF. The CDR3 bases are TGTGCCAGCAGCCCGGGGAGGGCGTGGCAAGAGACCCAGTACTTC.

V gene TRBV6-2 or TRBV6-3 combines with J gene TRBJ2-5, with D uncertain. This CDR3 has 15 residues. Trimming shortened V by 0 bases and J by 1 base, and 9 bases separated the two germline ends. Germline-derived CDR1 and CDR2 are MNHEY and SVGEGT. Here the CDR3 reads CASSYSTGSQETQYF. The CDR3 DNA is TGTGCCAGCAGTTACTCGACGGGTAGCCAAGAGACCCAGTACTTC.